Following are 23 T cell receptor beta chains from one sample sequenced in a study of CD8+CD57+ T cells in acquired aplastic anemia. CDR3 and TCR beta VDJ profiling relied on genomic DNA as the template. MiXCR was run by TCRdb on the reads, yielding one entry per CDR3 protein. The sample records about 240,000 distinct CDR3 sequences, approximately 45% being singletons. It was patients with CD8+CD57+ cell expansion by flow cytometry who were chosen for sequencing. Sequences were obtained from sorted CD4+, CD8+, or CD8+CD57+ T cells (not recorded which) from PBMCs. The receptors shown here come from a human donor with aplastic anemia.

The chain has TRBV29-1 and TRBJ2-7; unclear D gene. The CDR3 has 11 amino acids. CDR1 is SQVTM, CDR2 ANQGSEA, per germline. Trimming cost V 8 bases and J 3 bases, with 11 bases left between them. CDR3 region: CSLSRSYEQYF. CDR3 bases: TGCAGCTTGTCCAGGAGCTACGAGCAGTACTTC.

V is TRBV7-9 and J is TRBJ1-1, with D hard to call. This CDR3 has 15 amino acids. Germline CDR1 is SEHNR and CDR2 is FQNEAQ (reference sequence). Trimming stripped 5 bases from V and 0 bases from J, with 13 bases between. The CDR3 loop reads CASSLRYDMNTEAFF. CDR3 DNA: TGTGCCAGCAGCCTAAGGTATGACATGAACACTGAAGCTTTCTTT.

This clonotype was seen at least ten times. The chain recombines TRBV6-5 with TRBJ2-3; 11 bases align to TRBD2. The V segment lost 6 bases and the J segment 6 bases; nucleotides outside the gene matches: 8. This CDR3 contains 15 residues. The V gene's germline CDR1 is MNHEY and CDR2 SVGAGI. CDR3 coding DNA: TGTGCCAGCAGCGGACTAGCGGGCTTTGTGGATACGCAGTATTTT. Protein sequence: CASSGLAGFVDTQYF.

About this clonotype: The junction departs from germline at one end; a sequencing error may be responsible. The gene calls are TRBV9 and TRBJ2-7, with D possibly being TRBD1 or TRBD2 (6 bases each). The CDR3 runs 16 residues. Germline V lookup: CDR1 SGDLS, CDR2 YYNGEE. CDR3 region: CVSSATRDKGSYEQYF. The CDR3 DNA sequence: TGTGTCAGCAGCGCAACGCGGGACAAGGGTTCCTACGAGCAGTACTTC.

This clonotype was recorded at least ten times. This chain uses TRBV5-1 with TRBJ2-7; 7 nucleotides align to TRBD1. The germline V gene encodes CDR1 SGHRS and CDR2 YFSETQ. Losses at the gene ends were 4 bases for V and 4 bases for J; bases not matched to a gene: 5. The CDR3 runs 13 residues. The CDR3 is CASSPDRWYEQYF. The CDR3 DNA is TGCGCCAGCAGCCCGGACAGGTGGTACGAGCAGTACTTC.

This clonotype has a count of ten or more. The rearrangement joins TRBV9 to TRBJ1-2; D might be TRBD1 (6 bases). Germline values: CDR1 SGDLS, CDR2 YYNGEE. The CDR3 spans 14 residues. V was cut by 6 bases and J by 4 bases, with 16 bases left in between. CDR3 in DNA: TGTGCCAGCATCTTACCCGGGGGCCGCTATGGCTACACCTTC. Translating it yields CASILPGGRYGYTF. The full variable domain, completed using reference TRBV9 and TRBJ1-2, is DSGVTQTPKHLITATGQRVTLRCSPRSGDLSVYWYQQSLDQGLQFLIQYYNGEERAKGNILERFSAQQFPDLHSELNLSSLELGDSALYFCASILPGGRYGYTFGSGTRLTVV.

This clonotype was recorded a few times. The CDR3 ends on some other residue instead of the conserved phenylalanine or tryptophan, so this is likely a read error. The J gene is TRBJ1-1, the V gene TRBV5-6; D unresolved. This CDR3 contains 13 residues. Trimming took 0 bases from V and 1 from J, leaving 4 bases between them. Germline V gives CDR1 SGHDT, CDR2 YYEEEE. CDR3 amino acids: CASSLEGNTEAFP. CDR3 sequence (DNA): TGTGCCAGCAGCTTGGAAGGGAACACTGAAGCTTTCCCT.

At least ten counts were recorded for this clonotype. V and J are TRBV7-8 and TRBJ2-7, with D possibly matching TRBD1 (5 bases). The V and J ends lost 1 base and 3 bases respectively, with 7 bases between them. Looked up from germline, CDR1 is SGHVS and CDR2 is FQNEAQ. The CDR3 extends over 13 amino acids. The CDR3 nucleotides are TGTGCCAGCAGCTTAGACAGGAACTACGAGCAGTACTTC. It encodes CASSLDRNYEQYF.

This clonotype appeared a few times. The CDR3 DNA sequence: TGCGCCAGCAGCCCAACCCTTCTCGACCTGAGCAATCAGCCCCAGCATTTT. Residues: CASSPTLLDLSNQPQHF. The J gene is TRBJ1-5, the V gene TRBV4-1; D unclear. Germline assignment: CDR1 MGHRA and CDR2 YSYEKL. The V end lost 4 bases, the J end lost 1 base, and 17 bases lay between the germline ends. The CDR3 runs to 17 residues.

The chain joins TRBV2 to TRBJ2-3; D possibly corresponds to TRBD2 (6 bases). V was shortened by 11 bases and J by 0 bases, with 12 bases between the two germline ends. The CDR3 covers 13 residues. CDR1 and CDR2 from the germline V gene are SNHLY and FYNNEI. The CDR3 is CAGGSGSTDTQYF. The DNA of the CDR3 is TGTGCCGGGGGGTCAGGGAGCACAGATACGCAGTATTTT.

The chain carries TRBV15 and TRBJ1-5, with no clear D. The germline V and J ends were trimmed by 2 bases and 9 bases, with 8 bases remaining between them. Germline CDR1 LNHNV, CDR2 YYDKDF (reference sequence). This CDR3 is 12 amino acids long. The CDR3 bases are TGTGCCACCAGCAGATCCCTAGGGCCCCAGCATTTT. Translation: CATSRSLGPQHF.

As to this clonotype: The junction shows a germline mismatch at one end, possibly a read error. The V gene is TRBV9, the J gene TRBJ1-5; either TRBD1 or TRBD2 may supply D (7 bases each). With the DNA end fitting TRBJ2-2 better, the J assignment may be wrong. This CDR3 has 16 residues. Germline CDR1 reads SGDLS; CDR2 reads YYNGEE. CDR3 sequence reads: CASSGSGTDHGGGLFF. CDR3 nucleotides: TGTGCCAGCAGCGGATCCGGGACAGACCATGGGGGGGGGCTGTTTTTT.

The table lists this clonotype with many counts. V gene TRBV15 combines with J gene TRBJ2-7, with a possible D match to TRBD1 (6 bases). The CDR3 consists of 16 residues. Germline CDR1 LNHNV, CDR2 YYDKDF (reference sequence). V shed 0 bases and J shed 0 bases, with 12 bases lying between them. CDR3 region: CATSRDRGQHSYEQYF. CDR3 nucleotide sequence: TGTGCCACCAGCAGAGATAGAGGACAGCACTCCTACGAGCAGTACTTC.

This clonotype was observed a handful of times. This rearrangement joins TRBV6-5 to TRBJ2-7; 7 bases align to TRBD1. Germline loops: CDR1 MNHEY, CDR2 SVGAGI. CDR3 length: 14 amino acids. V dropped 4 bases and J dropped 3; count of bases not matched to a gene: 6. This CDR3 reads CASSFKDRSYEQYF. CDR3 DNA sequence: TGTGCCAGCAGTTTTAAGGACAGGAGCTACGAGCAGTACTTC.

There are a few counts of this clonotype. The chain joins TRBV6-2 or TRBV6-3 to TRBJ1-3; no definite D call. The V gene's germline CDR1 is MNHEY and CDR2 SVGEGT. V dropped 2 bases and J dropped 4 bases, with 18 bases sitting between them. CDR3 size: 17 residues. The CDR3 loop is CASSYVWPPTAGNTIYF. The CDR3 coding sequence is TGTGCCAGCAGTTACGTGTGGCCCCCCACAGCCGGAAACACCATATATTTT.

The chain employs TRBV10-3 and TRBJ2-1; 7 nucleotides agree with TRBD2. The length of the CDR3 is 14 residues. The junction had 4 bases not matched to a gene; V was cut back by 0 bases and J by 8 bases. Germline CDR1 reads ENHRY; CDR2 reads SYGVKD. CDR3 bases: TGTGCCATCAGTGAGTCGGCTAGCGGCGATGAGCAGTTCTTC. This encodes CAISESASGDEQFF.

The chain employs TRBV7-2 and TRBJ2-7; D tentatively fits TRBD1 or TRBD2 (5 bases each). V lost 1 base and J lost 7, with 8 bases in between. The CDR3 length is 12 residues. Germline CDR1 SGHTA, CDR2 FQGNSA. In DNA, the CDR3 is TGTGCCAGCAGCTTAGGAGAGGGGGAGCAGTACTTC. Amino acids: CASSLGEGEQYF.

The chain links TRBV10-3 to TRBJ2-6; 10 bases line up with TRBD2. Germline CDR1 and CDR2: ENHRY and SYGVKD. The V and J ends lost 5 bases and 0 bases, in that order; junction bases with no gene match: 1. The length of the CDR3 is 16 residues. The CDR3 sequence is CAISWTSGSGANVLTF. CDR3 DNA sequence: TGTGCCATCAGTTGGACTAGCGGCTCTGGGGCCAACGTCCTGACTTTC.

This chain's CDR3 is CASSTGQGGSTDTQYF. The CDR3 region has the DNA TGTGCCAGCAGCACAGGGCAGGGGGGTAGCACAGATACGCAGTATTTT. The rearrangement uses TRBV7-8 and TRBJ2-3, with a tentative D call TRBD1 (7 bases). In germline, CDR1 is SGHVS, CDR2 FQNEAQ. Trimming shortened V by 5 bases and J by 0 bases, and 15 bases separated the two germline ends. The CDR3 is 16 residues long.

The V gene is TRBV7-2, the J gene TRBJ1-6; D ambiguous. Between the trimmed V and J ends, which lost 1 base and 3 bases, there was a span of 7 bases. The CDR3 length is 15 residues. From germline, CDR1 is SGHTA and CDR2 FQGNSA. CDR3 DNA: TGTGCCAGCAGCTTAGGGTCAGGCTATAATTCACCCCTCCACTTT. Translation: CASSLGSGYNSPLHF.

This clonotype was counted ten times or more. This rearrangement joins TRBV7-9 to TRBJ2-5; D may be TRBD1 (5 bases). CDR1 is SEHNR, CDR2 FQNEAQ, per germline (reference sequence). The length of the CDR3 is 14 residues. Trimming shortened V by 5 bases and J by 5 bases, and 15 bases separated the two germline ends. In DNA form, the CDR3 reads TGTGCCAGCAGCCCTCCCGACAGACGTGAGACCCAGTACTTC. Its translation is CASSPPDRRETQYF.

This clonotype was counted between two and nine times. The junction departs from germline at one end; a sequencing error may be responsible. The V gene is TRBV10-3, the J gene TRBJ1-2; 7 bases map to TRBD1. The length of the CDR3 is 15 residues. From germline, CDR1 is ENHRY and CDR2 SYGVKD. The CDR3 sequence is CASSLVEGAGYGYAF. The CDR3 DNA follows: TGTGCCAGCAGTTTGGTCGAGGGGGCAGGCTATGGCTACGCCTTC.

A few counts support this clonotype. The gene calls are TRBV18 and TRBJ2-1; TRBD2 matches at 9 bases. V shed 4 bases, J shed 4 bases, and the junction held 5 bases outside the gene matches. The CDR3 totals 15 residues. CDR1 and CDR2 from the germline V gene are KGHSH and LQKENI. CDR3 sequence (DNA): TGTGCCAGCTCACTTGCTAGCGGGGATTACAATGAGCAGTTCTTC. Translation gives CASSLASGDYNEQFF.